One and the same sample provided the 9 T cell receptor beta chains below, sequenced in a study of blood T cells in healthy people across ages. Combining a sample-barcoded 5' primer with a J-beta primer mix, a second PCR ran for roughly 6 to 12 cycles. Using its own MiXCR run on the 5' RACE reads, TCRdb lists one record per CDR3 protein. The profile shows 700,000 or so distinct CDR3 sequences, approximately 22% of them singletons. The sample comprised blood. The receptors come from a man between 65 and 79 years old in good health.

This clonotype came up a few times. The chain is built from TRBV10-1 and TRBJ2-1; perhaps TRBD2 as D (5 bases). The CDR3 length is 12 residues. V dropped 6 bases and J dropped 9 bases, with 12 bases sitting between them. Germline lookup yields CDR1 WNHNN and CDR2 SYGVQD (reference sequence). The CDR3 sequence is CASSPDAGEQFF. The CDR3, as DNA: TGCGCCAGCAGCCCTGACGCGGGTGAGCAGTTCTTC.

This clonotype was counted between two and nine times. The chain is built from TRBV5-1 and TRBJ2-1; 8 positions match TRBD2. V trimming: 4 bases; J trimming: 8 bases; junction bases outside the gene matches: 8. Germline CDR1 SGHRS, CDR2 YFSETQ. The CDR3 is 14 amino acids. CDR3 sequence (DNA): TGCGCCAGCAGCCGTAGCGGGACCACTGATGAGCAGTTCTTC. Translation gives CASSRSGTTDEQFF.

V usage is TRBV9 and J usage is TRBJ2-3, with a possible D match to TRBD2 (5 bases). The germline gives CDR1 SGDLS, CDR2 YYNGEE. Deletions cut 3 bases from V and 0 bases from J, with 11 bases between. The CDR3 is 15 amino acids. DNA for the CDR3: TGTGCCAGCAGCGGCGGACTCACGAGCACAGATACGCAGTATTTT. Its protein is CASSGGLTSTDTQYF.

The chain uses TRBV7-2 and TRBJ2-3; D call uncertain. The V end was cut by 5 bases, the J end by 7 bases, with 10 bases between. CDR1 and CDR2 from the germline V gene are SGHTA and FQGNSA. The CDR3 runs to 12 residues. This CDR3 is CASSPQSHTQYF. The CDR3 DNA sequence: TGTGCCAGCAGCCCCCAGAGCCATACGCAGTATTTT.

This clonotype came up a few times. This chain connects TRBV2 to TRBJ2-7, with D possibly called TRBD1 or TRBD2 (5 bases each). The CDR3 covers 13 residues. Trimming removed 5 bases from V and 3 bases from J, with 11 bases in between. Germline CDR1 and CDR2: SNHLY and FYNNEI. The CDR3 nucleotides are TGTGCCAGCAGTTACCGGGACGGCTACGAGCAGTACTTC. Protein: CASSYRDGYEQYF.

This rearrangement joins TRBV5-6 to TRBJ2-7; perhaps TRBD2 as D (6 bases). This CDR3 comprises 11 residues. V shed 0 bases and J shed 11 bases, with 9 bases lying between them. CDR1 and CDR2 (germline): SGHDT, YYEEEE. CDR3 region: CASSLGQREYF. In DNA, the CDR3 is TGTGCCAGCAGCTTGGGACAGCGGGAGTACTTC. The full variable domain, in which reference TRBV5-6 and TRBJ2-7 provide the parts outside the CDR3, is DAGVTQSPTHLIKTRGQQVTLRCSPKSGHDTVSWYQQALGQGPQFIFQYYEEEERQRGNFPDRFSGHQFPNYSSELNVNALLLGDSALYLCASSLGQREYFGPGTRLTVT.

With regard to this clonotype: One end of the junction is discordant with germline, which a read error may explain. The chain carries TRBV11-2 and TRBJ2-5; the D is unclear. Germline V CDR1 and CDR2: SGHAT, FQNNGV. CDR3 length: 13 amino acids. DNA for the CDR3: TGCGCCAGCAGCTCCATGGTTCTGGAGACCCAGTACTTC. It specifies CASSSMVLETQYF.

The V gene is TRBV7-8, the J gene TRBJ2-2, with a weak D call TRBD1 (6 bases). This CDR3 has 14 residues. Trimming took 4 bases from V and 3 from J, leaving 9 bases between them. CDR1 and CDR2 (germline): SGHVS, FQNEAQ. CDR3 coding DNA: TGTGCCAGCAGCTCACAGGGTTACACCGGGGAGCTGTTTTTT. Encoded protein: CASSSQGYTGELFF.

This rearrangement joins TRBV12-3 or TRBV12-4 to TRBJ1-1, with D hard to call. The CDR3 has 15 residues. The V end lost 6 bases, the J end lost 3 bases, and 17 bases lay between the germline ends. CDR3 sequence: CASRLFYSAHTEAFF. The CDR3, as DNA: TGTGCCAGCAGACTTTTCTACTCGGCGCACACTGAAGCTTTCTTT.